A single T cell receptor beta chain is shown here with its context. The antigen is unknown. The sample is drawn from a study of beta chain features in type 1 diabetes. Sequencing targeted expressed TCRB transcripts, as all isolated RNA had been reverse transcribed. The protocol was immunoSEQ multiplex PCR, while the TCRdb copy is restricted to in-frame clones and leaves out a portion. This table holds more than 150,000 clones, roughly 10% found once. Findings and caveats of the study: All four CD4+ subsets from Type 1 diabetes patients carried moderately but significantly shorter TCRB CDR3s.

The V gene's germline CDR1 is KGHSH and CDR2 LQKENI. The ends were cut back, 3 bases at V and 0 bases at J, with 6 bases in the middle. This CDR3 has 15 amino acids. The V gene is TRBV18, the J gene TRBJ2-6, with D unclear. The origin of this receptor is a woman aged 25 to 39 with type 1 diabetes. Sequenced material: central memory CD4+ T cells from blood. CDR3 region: CASSPTSSGANVLTF. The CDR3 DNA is TGTGCCAGCTCACCTACAAGCTCTGGGGCCAACGTCCTGACTTTC.